This is a list of T cell receptor beta chains from one sample in a study of CD8+ T cells in alopecia areata. The table came from immunoSEQ multiplex PCR; TCRdb's copy has only in-frame clones and leaves some out. This sample has roughly 150,000 clones, with under 60% found just once. The starting material was CD8+ T cells sorted from blood, obtained at week 0. The receptor source for this set is a human donor with alopecia areata. Each CDR3 is given with its conserved first and last residue. Each record gives: J gene, clone size, V gene, D gene, CDR3 protein, CDR3 DNA. The D gene is left open where the match is weak. A clone size is listed for some rows: how often the clone was seen (once, few, many), or a class if it is expanded.

>TRBJ1-1|.|TRBV19|.
CASSNGQEAFF
TGTGCCAGTAGTAACGGACAGGAAGCTTTCTTT
>TRBJ2-7|.|TRBV11-2|TRBD2
CASSLGTSSLYEQYF
TGTGCCAGCAGCTTAGGGACTAGCAGTCTCTACGAGCAGTACTTC
>TRBJ1-3|.|TRBV14|TRBD1
CASSHTGTGGGISGNTIYF
TGTGCCAGCAGCCATACCGGGACAGGGGGCGGAATCTCTGGAAACACCATATATTTT
>TRBJ2-7|.|TRBV27|.
CASSPLKPTGISYEQYF
TGTGCCAGCAGTCCCCTGAAACCGACAGGAATCTCCTACGAGCAGTACTTC
>TRBJ2-4|.|TRBV11-3|.
CVRAPRARRNIQYF
TGTGTCAGGGCTCCTAGGGCTCGTCGTAACATTCAGTACTTC
>TRBJ2-1|.|TRBV29-1|.
CSGKPGDAPRNEQFF
TGCAGCGGCAAACCGGGGGACGCTCCCCGCAATGAGCAGTTCTTC
>TRBJ2-3|.|TRBV30|.
CAWEQGGRTDTQYF
TGTGCCTGGGAGCAGGGTGGGAGGACAGATACGCAGTATTTT
>TRBJ1-1|.|TRBV9|.
CASSPTTGKVNTEAFF
TGTGCCAGCAGCCCGACAACGGGCAAGGTGAACACTGAAGCTTTCTTT
>TRBJ2-2|.|TRBV11-2|.
CASSLNTGELFF
TGTGCCAGCAGCCTAAACACCGGGGAGCTGTTTTTT
>TRBJ1-2|few|TRBV29-1|.
CSVGQGAGITF
.
>TRBJ2-7|.|TRBV4-3|.
CASSQDYDRDEQYF
TGCGCCAGCAGCCAAGATTATGATAGGGACGAGCAGTACTTC
>TRBJ1-5|.|TRBV15|.
CATRAGVSNQPQHF
TGTGCCACCAGGGCCGGGGTTAGCAATCAGCCCCAGCATTTT
>TRBJ1-6|.|TRBV6-5|TRBD1
CASNNRGGLNSPLHF
TGTGCCAGCAATAACAGGGGAGGTCTGAATTCACCCCTCCACTTT
>TRBJ1-2|.|TRBV29-1|.
CSSTGAGNYGYTF
TGCAGCAGCACCGGGGCGGGGAACTATGGCTACACCTTC
>TRBJ2-5|.|TRBV7-2|TRBD1
CASSPTGEGTQYF
TGTGCCAGCAGCCCGACAGGGGAAGGGACCCAGTACTTC
>TRBJ2-7|.|TRBV4-3|TRBD1
CASSSGTGSYEQYF
TGCGCCAGCAGCTCCGGGACAGGGTCCTACGAGCAGTACTTC
>TRBJ2-3|few|TRBV2|TRBD2
CASSRTSDADTQYF
TGTGCCAGCAGTCGGACTAGTGATGCAGATACGCAGTATTTT
>TRBJ1-4|few|TRBV7-6|TRBD1
CASSLVGGDWTNEKLFF
TGTGCCAGCAGCCTAGTAGGGGGCGATTGGACTAATGAAAAACTGTTTTTT
>TRBJ2-5|.|TRBV7-8|.
CASSLRLQETQYF
TGTGCCAGCAGCTTAAGACTGCAAGAGACCCAGTACTTC
>TRBJ1-6|.|TRBV2|.
CASTGQDGSPLHF
TGTGCCAGCACAGGGCAGGATGGATCACCCCTCCACTTT
>TRBJ1-1|.|TRBV6-6|.
CASSHLRGPGAFF
TGTGCCAGCAGCCACCTCCGGGGCCCCGGAGCTTTCTTT
>TRBJ1-2|.|TRBV29-1|.
CSDTGAYGYTF
TGCAGCGACACCGGGGCCTATGGCTACACCTTC
>TRBJ2-5|.|TRBV4-3|TRBD2
CASSQDSTSGQETQYF
TGCGCCAGCAGCCAAGATTCTACTAGCGGGCAAGAGACCCAGTACTTC
>TRBJ2-1|.|TRBV6-5|.
CASSPILGTNEQFF
TGTGCCAGCAGCCCTATCCTCGGTACCAATGAGCAGTTCTTC
>TRBJ1-6|once|TRBV5-6|TRBD1
CASGTGGNSPLHF
TGTGCCAGCGGGACAGGGGGTAATTCACCCCTCCACTTT
>TRBJ1-1|.|TRBV30|TRBD1
CAWSVKGQALNTEAFF
TGTGCCTGGAGTGTAAAGGGACAGGCCCTGAACACTGAAGCTTTCTTT
>TRBJ1-1|once|TRBV27|.
CAAGPSGNTEAFF
TGTGCCGCGGGACCTAGCGGGAACACTGAAGCTTTCTTT
>TRBJ2-7|.|TRBV30|TRBD1
CAWSSGTGADEQYF
TGTGCTTGGTCATCCGGGACAGGGGCCGACGAGCAGTACTTC
>TRBJ2-1|few|TRBV11-2|TRBD2
CASSVRLAGVYNEQFF
TGTGCCAGCAGCGTCCGACTAGCGGGGGTTTACAATGAGCAGTTCTTC
>TRBJ1-3|.|TRBV5-1|TRBD1
CASSPGTGDFSGNTIYF
TGCGCCAGCAGCCCGGGGACAGGGGACTTCTCTGGAAACACCATATATTTT
>TRBJ1-2|.|TRBV29-1|TRBD1
CSVEPGTAYGYTF
TGCAGCGTTGAACCTGGGACAGCCTATGGCTACACCTTC
>TRBJ1-1|.|TRBV5-1|.
CASKRYREGGTEAFF
TGCGCCAGCAAAAGATACAGGGAAGGGGGCACTGAAGCTTTCTTT
>TRBJ2-5|.|TRBV11-2|.
CASSSTPRQQETQYF
TGTGCCAGCAGCTCCACACCTAGACAGCAAGAGACCCAGTACTTC
>TRBJ1-2|few|TRBV14|.
CASSQYDYGYTF
TGTGCCAGCAGCCAATACGACTATGGCTACACCTTC
>TRBJ2-7|.|TRBV20-1|.
CSARKDYEQYF
TGCAGTGCTCGAAAAGACTACGAGCAGTACTTC
>TRBJ2-1|.|TRBV29-1|TRBD1
CSVEERDQNTGTALEQFF
TGCAGCGTTGAAGAGAGGGACCAAAATACCGGGACAGCCCTCGAGCAGTTCTTC
>TRBJ2-7|.|TRBV11-2|TRBD1
CASSLGTGDEQYF
TGTGCCAGCAGCTTAGGGACAGGGGACGAGCAGTACTTC
>TRBJ2-5|once|TRBV25-1|.
CASSGETQYF
TGTGCCAGCAGTGGTGAGACCCAGTACTTC
>TRBJ2-3|few|TRBV6-6|TRBD2
CASRPPSGGGTDTQYF
TGTGCCAGCAGACCCCCTAGCGGGGGAGGCACAGATACGCAGTATTTT
>TRBJ1-2|few|TRBV7-9|TRBD1
CASSLGDSYGYTF
TGTGCCAGCAGCTTAGGGGACAGCTATGGCTACACCTTC